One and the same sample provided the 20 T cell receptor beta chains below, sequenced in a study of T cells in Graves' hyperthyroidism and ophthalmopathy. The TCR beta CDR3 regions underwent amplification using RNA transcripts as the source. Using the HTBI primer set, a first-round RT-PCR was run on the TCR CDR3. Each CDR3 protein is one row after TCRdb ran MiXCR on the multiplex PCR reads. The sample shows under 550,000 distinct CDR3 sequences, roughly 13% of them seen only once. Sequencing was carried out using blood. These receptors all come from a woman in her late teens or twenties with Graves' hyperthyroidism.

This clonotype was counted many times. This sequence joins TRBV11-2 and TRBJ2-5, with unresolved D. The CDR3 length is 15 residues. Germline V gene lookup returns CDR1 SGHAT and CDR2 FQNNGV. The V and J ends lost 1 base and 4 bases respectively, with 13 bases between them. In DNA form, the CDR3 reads TGTGCCAGCAGCTTAGCACCGGAGTCTGGAGAGACCCAGTACTTC. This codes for CASSLAPESGETQYF. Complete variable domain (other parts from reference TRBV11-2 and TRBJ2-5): EAGVAQSPRYKIIEKRQSVAFWCNPISGHATLYWYQQILGQGPKLLIQFQNNGVVDDSQLPKDRFSAERLKGVDSTLKIQPAKLEDSAVYLCASSLAPESGETQYFGPGTRLLVL.

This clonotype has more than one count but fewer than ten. CDR3 nucleotides: TGTGCCAGCAGCCTCCCTCCGGGGGGCACTGTCGGGGAGCTGTTTTTT. This sequence encodes CASSLPPGGTVGELFF. The chain recombines TRBV7-9 with TRBJ2-2; a possible D gene is TRBD2 (7 bases). The germline V and J ends were trimmed by 5 bases and 7 bases, with 20 bases remaining between them. The germline V gene encodes CDR1 SEHNR and CDR2 FQNEAQ (reference sequence). There are 16 residues in the CDR3.

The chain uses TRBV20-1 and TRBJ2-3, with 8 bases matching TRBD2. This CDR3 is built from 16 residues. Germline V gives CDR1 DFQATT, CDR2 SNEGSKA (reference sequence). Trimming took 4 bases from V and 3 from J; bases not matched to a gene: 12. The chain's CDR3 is CSANDKASGSTDTQYF. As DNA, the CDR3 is TGCAGTGCTAACGACAAAGCTAGCGGGTCAACAGATACGCAGTATTTT.

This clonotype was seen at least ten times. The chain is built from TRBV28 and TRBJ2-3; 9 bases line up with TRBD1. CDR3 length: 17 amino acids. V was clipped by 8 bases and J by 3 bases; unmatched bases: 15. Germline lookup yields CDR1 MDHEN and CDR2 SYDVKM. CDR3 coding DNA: TGTGCCAGCCTTTCCTACCGGGACAGGGTGTTGACAGATACGCAGTATTTT. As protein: CASLSYRDRVLTDTQYF.

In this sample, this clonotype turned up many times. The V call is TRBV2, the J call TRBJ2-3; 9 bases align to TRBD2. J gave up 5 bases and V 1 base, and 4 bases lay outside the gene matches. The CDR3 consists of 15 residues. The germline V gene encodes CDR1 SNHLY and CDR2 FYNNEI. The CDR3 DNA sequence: TGTGCCAGCAGTGAAGGGACAGCGGGGGGAGATACGCAGTATTTT. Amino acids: CASSEGTAGGDTQYF.

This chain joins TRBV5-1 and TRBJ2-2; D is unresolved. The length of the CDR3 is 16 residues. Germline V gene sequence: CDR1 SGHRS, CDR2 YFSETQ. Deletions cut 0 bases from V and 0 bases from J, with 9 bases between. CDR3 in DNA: TGCGCCAGCAGCTTGGCCCAGAACGCGAACACCGGGGAGCTGTTTTTT. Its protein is CASSLAQNANTGELFF.

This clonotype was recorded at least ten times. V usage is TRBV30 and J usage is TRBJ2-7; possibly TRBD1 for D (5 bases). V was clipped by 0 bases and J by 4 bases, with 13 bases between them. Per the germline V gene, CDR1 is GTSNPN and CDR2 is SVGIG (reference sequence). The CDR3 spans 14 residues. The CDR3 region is CAWSVSAAGYEQYF. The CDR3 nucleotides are TGTGCCTGGAGTGTATCCGCGGCAGGGTACGAGCAGTACTTC.

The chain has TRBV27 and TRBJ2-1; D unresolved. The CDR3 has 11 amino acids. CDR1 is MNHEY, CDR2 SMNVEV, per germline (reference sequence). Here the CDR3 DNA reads TGTGCTTCAAAGGCCGGCAATGAGCAGTTCTTC. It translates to CASKAGNEQFF.

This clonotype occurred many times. The CDR3, as DNA: TGTGCCAGCAGCCGTGGGACCTCCTACGAGCAGTACTTC. Protein: CASSRGTSYEQYF. The rearrangement joins TRBV11-1 to TRBJ2-7; D tentatively reads TRBD1 or TRBD2 (5 bases each). V lost 5 bases and J lost 0, with 8 bases in between. Germline CDR1 and CDR2: SGHAT and FQDESV (reference sequence). The CDR3 loop spans 13 amino acids.

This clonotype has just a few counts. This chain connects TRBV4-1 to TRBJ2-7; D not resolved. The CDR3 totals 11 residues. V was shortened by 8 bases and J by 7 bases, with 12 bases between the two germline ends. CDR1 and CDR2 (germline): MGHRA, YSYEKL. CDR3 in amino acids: CASGMNREQYF. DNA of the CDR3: TGCGCCAGCGGGATGAATCGGGAGCAGTACTTC.

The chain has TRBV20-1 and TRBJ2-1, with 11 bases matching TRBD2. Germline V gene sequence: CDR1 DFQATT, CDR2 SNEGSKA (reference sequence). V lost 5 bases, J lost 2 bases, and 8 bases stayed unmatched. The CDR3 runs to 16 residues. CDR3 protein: CSAPTGTSGPYNEQFF. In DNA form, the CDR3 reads TGCAGTGCTCCGACCGGGACTAGCGGCCCCTACAATGAGCAGTTCTTC.

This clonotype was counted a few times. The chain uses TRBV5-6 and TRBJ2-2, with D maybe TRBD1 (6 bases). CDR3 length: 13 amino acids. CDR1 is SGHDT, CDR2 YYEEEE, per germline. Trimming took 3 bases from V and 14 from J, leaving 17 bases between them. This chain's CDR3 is CASSSPLQGSLFF. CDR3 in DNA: TGTGCCAGCAGCTCGCCGTTACAGGGCAGCCTGTTTTTT.

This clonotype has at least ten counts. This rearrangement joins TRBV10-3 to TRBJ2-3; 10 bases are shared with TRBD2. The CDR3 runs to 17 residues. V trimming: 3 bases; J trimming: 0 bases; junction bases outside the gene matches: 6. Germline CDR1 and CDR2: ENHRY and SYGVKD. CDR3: CAISDRTSGTSTDTQYF. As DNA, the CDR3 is TGTGCCATCAGTGACCGGACTAGCGGAACTAGCACAGATACGCAGTATTTT.

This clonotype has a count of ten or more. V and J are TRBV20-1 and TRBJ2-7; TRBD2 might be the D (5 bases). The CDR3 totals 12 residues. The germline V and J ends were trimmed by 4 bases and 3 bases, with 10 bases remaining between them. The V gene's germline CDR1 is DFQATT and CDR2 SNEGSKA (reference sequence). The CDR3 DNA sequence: TGCAGTGCTACGGGGAGTGTCTACGAGCAGTACTTC. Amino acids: CSATGSVYEQYF.

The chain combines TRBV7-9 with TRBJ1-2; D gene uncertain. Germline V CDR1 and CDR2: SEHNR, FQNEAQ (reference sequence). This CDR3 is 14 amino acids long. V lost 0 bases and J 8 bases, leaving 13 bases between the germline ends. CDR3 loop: CASSLASQHGGYTF. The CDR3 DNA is TGTGCCAGCAGCTTAGCCTCACAACACGGCGGCTACACCTTC.

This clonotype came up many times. The CDR3 here is CASNQGPLNTEAFF. CDR3 nucleotides: TGTGCCAGCAACCAGGGTCCCTTGAACACTGAAGCTTTCTTT. The chain carries TRBV7-8 and TRBJ1-1; D may be TRBD1 (5 bases). This CDR3 has 14 amino acids. CDR1 and CDR2 (germline): SGHVS, FQNEAQ. V lost 7 bases and J 0 bases, leaving 12 bases between the germline ends.

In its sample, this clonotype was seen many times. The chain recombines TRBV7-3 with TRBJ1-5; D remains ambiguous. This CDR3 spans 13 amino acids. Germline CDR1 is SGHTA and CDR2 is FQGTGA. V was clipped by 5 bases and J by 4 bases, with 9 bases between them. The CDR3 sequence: CASSVGRNQPQHF. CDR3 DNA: TGTGCCAGCAGCGTGGGGAGGAATCAGCCCCAGCATTTT.

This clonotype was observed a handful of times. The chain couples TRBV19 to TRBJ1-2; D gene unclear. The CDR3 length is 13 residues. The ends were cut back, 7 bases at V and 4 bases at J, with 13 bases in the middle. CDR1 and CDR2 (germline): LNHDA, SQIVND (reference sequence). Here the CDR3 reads CASNREGRYGYTF. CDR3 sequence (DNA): TGTGCCAGTAATCGCGAAGGTCGCTATGGCTACACCTTC.

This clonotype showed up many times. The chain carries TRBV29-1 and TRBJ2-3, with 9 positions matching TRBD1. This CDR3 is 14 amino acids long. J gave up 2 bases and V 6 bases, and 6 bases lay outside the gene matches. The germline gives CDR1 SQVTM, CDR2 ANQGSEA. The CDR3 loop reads CSVAGTGFTDTQYF. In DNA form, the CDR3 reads TGCAGCGTGGCCGGGACAGGGTTCACAGATACGCAGTATTTT.

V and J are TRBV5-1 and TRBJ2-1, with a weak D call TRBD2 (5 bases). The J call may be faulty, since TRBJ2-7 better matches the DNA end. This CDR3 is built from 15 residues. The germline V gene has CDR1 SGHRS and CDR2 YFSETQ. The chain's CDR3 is CASSFPLARNNEQYF. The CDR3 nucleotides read TGCGCCAGCAGCTTTCCCCTAGCACGAAACAATGAGCAGTACTTC.